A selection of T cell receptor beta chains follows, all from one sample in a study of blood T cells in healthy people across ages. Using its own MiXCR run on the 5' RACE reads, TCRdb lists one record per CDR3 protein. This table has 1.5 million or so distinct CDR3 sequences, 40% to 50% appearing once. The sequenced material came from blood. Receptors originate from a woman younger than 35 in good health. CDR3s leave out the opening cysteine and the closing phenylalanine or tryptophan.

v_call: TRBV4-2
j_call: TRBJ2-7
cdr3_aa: ASSQDMSGSRGYEQY

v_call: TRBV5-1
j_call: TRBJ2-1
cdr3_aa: ASSPGTDSPF

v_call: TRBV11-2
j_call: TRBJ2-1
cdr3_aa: ASSFPAGKGGSYNEQF

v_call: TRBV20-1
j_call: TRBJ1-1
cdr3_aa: SARMLVSGEAF

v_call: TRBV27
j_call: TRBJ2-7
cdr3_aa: ADQTGTYEQY

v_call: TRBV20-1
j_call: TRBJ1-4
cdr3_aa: SAHPTGFVEKLF

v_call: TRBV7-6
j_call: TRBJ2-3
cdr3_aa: ASSRSVRQEAPSTDTQY

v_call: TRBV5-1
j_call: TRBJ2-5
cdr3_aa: ASSLETAQETQY

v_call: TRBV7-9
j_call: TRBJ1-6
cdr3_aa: ASSLVQDRPNSPLH

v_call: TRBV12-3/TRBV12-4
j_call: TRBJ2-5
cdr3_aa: ASSLRGVQETQY

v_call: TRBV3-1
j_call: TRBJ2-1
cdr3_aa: ASSQRTTHNEQF

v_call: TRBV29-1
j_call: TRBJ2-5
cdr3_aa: SVEGAVGTQY

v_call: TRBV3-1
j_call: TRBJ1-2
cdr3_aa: ASSPTRRQLYGYT

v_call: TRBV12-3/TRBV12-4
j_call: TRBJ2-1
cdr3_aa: ASSPRSSGGYNEQF

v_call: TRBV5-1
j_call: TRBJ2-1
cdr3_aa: ASSPQRLNNEQF

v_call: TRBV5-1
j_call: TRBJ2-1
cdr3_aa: ASSLDRVAYNEQF

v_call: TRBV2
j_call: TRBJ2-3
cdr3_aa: ASSRTSQSTDTQY

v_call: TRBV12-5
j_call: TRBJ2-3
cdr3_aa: ASGFGPLPGASGPTDTQY

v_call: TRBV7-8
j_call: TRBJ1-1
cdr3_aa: ASSADRGANTEAF

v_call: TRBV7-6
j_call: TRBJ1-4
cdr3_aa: ASSLAGFEKLF

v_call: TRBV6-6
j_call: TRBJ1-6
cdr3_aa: ASSYANSPPH

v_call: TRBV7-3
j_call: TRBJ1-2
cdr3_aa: ASSYQTGYGYT

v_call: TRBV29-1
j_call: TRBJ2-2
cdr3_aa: SVVDTNTDTGELF

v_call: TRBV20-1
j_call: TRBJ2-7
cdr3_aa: SARASSGPYEQY

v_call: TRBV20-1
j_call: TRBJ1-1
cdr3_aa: SAVGLVDGTEAF

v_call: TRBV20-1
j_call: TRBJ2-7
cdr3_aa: SARTFGTGAWFWY

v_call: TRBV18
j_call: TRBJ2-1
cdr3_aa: ASSPGTALQETQF

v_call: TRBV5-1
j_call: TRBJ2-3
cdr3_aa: ASSSGLRDRTTDRQY

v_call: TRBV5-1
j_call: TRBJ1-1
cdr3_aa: ASSRFTGTEAF

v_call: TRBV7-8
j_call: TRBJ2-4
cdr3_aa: ASSLAGQLAKNIQY

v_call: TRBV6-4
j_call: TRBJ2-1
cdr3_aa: ASKPGQGTNEQF

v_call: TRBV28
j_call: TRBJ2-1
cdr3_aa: ASSLGLAGVHNEQF

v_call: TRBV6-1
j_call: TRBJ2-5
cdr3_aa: ASSLSPGSQETQY

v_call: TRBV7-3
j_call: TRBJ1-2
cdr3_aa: ASSLSSGTPYGYT

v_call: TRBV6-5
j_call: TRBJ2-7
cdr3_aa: ASSYTPRSSYEQY

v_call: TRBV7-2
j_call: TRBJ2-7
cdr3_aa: ASGRDRGFKNEQY

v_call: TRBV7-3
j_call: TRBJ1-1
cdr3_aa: ASSVRQGSDAF

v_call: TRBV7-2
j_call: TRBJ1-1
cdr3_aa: ASSLGPQPNTEAF

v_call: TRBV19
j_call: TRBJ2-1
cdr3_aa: ASRSMGTSGYNEQF

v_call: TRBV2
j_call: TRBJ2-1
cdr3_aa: ASSEILAGSHNEQF

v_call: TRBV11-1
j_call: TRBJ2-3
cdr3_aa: ASSYSAQGGTQY

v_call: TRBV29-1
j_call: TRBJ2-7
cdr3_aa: SVRNRGTYEQY

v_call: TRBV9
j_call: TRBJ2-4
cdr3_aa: ASSVAIGGRLHKQY

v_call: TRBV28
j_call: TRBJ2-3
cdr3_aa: ASSWKGSWRGSSTDTQY

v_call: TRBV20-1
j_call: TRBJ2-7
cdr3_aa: SAERLAGMYEQY

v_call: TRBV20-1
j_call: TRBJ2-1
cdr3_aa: SARNRASYNEQF

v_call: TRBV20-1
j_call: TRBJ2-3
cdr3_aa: SALTDNTDTQY

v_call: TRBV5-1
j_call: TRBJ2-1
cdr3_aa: ASSPSVGSNEQF

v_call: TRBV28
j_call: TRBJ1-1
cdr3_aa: ASSLMGESAEAF

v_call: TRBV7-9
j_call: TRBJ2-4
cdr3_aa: ASSLGPSTVKN

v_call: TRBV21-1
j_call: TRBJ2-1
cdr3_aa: ASSGRQGDDEQF

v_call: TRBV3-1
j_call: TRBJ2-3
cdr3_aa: ASSSSGRTSTDTQY

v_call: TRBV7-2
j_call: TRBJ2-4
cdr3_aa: ASSLTKREQY